This passage covers 21 T cell receptor beta chains from one sample sequenced in a study of blood T cell repertoires in COVID-19. Generated by immunoSEQ multiplex PCR, the TCRdb table keeps only in-frame clones and is missing some. The sample holds tens of thousands of clones, roughly 82% seen once. The sequencing input was peripheral blood. The origin of the receptors is a woman aged 80 or over with active or convalescent COVID-19.

This clone appeared a single time. V is TRBV6-1 and J is TRBJ1-5; D not resolved. CDR3 length equals 15 residues. Germline V gene sequence: CDR1 MNHNS, CDR2 SASEGT. The germline V and J ends were trimmed by 0 bases and 1 base, with 7 bases remaining between them. The DNA for the CDR3 is TGTGCCAGCAGTGAAGCGCTACGCAGCAATCAGCCCCAGCATTTT. Translation gives CASSEALRSNQPQHF.

The count of this clone is one. CDR3 amino acids: CATSQTGGPGDTQYF. CDR3 in DNA: TGTGCCACCAGCCAGACGGGAGGGCCCGGAGATACGCAGTATTTT. The chain employs TRBV24-1 and TRBJ2-3; TRBD2 matches 8 bases. This CDR3 comprises 15 residues. The germline gives CDR1 KGHDR, CDR2 SFDVKD. V lost 7 bases to trimming and J lost 5 bases; unmatched junction nucleotides: 10.

The chain carries TRBV7-9 and TRBJ1-3; 7 bases fit TRBD1. The CDR3 has 17 residues. CDR1 and CDR2 from the germline V gene are SEHNR and FQNEAQ (reference sequence). The V gene end was trimmed by 4 bases and the J gene end by 0 bases; junction bases not matched to a gene: 9. The CDR3 loop reads CASSSLTGEISGNTIYF. The CDR3 region has the DNA TGTGCCAGCAGCTCCTTAACAGGGGAGATCTCTGGAAACACCATATATTTT.

This rearrangement joins TRBV6-5 to TRBJ2-5; possibly TRBD1 for D (6 bases). The germline V gene encodes CDR1 MNHEY and CDR2 SVGAGI. Trimming removed 11 bases from V and 6 bases from J, with 22 bases in between. CDR3 length: 14 amino acids. The CDR3 region has the DNA TGTGCCTGCCGCAAGGCGACAGGCGGAAAGACCCAGTACTTC. Translated, it gives CACRKATGGKTQYF.

The rearrangement joins TRBV15 to TRBJ2-7, with TRBD2 identical over 7 bases. CDR3 length: 14 residues. Germline CDR1 and CDR2: LNHNV and YYDKDF (reference sequence). Trimming removed 4 bases from V and 5 bases from J; junction bases left unmatched: 8. Written as DNA, the CDR3 is TGTGCCACCAGCAAGGGAGGGCCACTAGACGAGCAGTACTTC. Translating it yields CATSKGGPLDEQYF.

This clone was counted only a few times. The chain employs TRBV7-8 and TRBJ2-1; 8 bases align to TRBD1. The CDR3 is 17 amino acids. Germline lookup yields CDR1 SGHVS and CDR2 FQNEAQ. V shed 6 bases, J shed 4 bases, and the junction held 14 bases outside the gene matches. The DNA of the CDR3 is TGTGCCAGCAGTCAGATACCCCCCGGACAGGGTTACAATGAGCAGTTCTTC. It codes for CASSQIPPGQGYNEQFF.

In this sample, this clone turned up once. The J gene is TRBJ1-1, the V gene TRBV30; 7 bases fit TRBD1. Germline V gene sequence: CDR1 GTSNPN, CDR2 SVGIG (reference sequence). This CDR3 contains 12 residues. V lost 1 base to trimming and J lost 9 bases; unmatched junction nucleotides: 5. The DNA of the CDR3 is TGTGCCTGGAGTGAGCAGACAGGGAAAGCTTTCTTT. It encodes CAWSEQTGKAFF.

This chain joins TRBV4-3 and TRBJ1-3; TRBD1 might be the D (5 bases). This CDR3 is built from 15 residues. Between the trimmed V and J ends, which lost 0 bases and 1 base, there was a span of 7 bases. Germline loops: CDR1 LGHNA, CDR2 YSLEER. DNA of the CDR3: TGCGCCAGCAGCCAAGACCGACAGTCTGGAAACACCATATATTTT. It codes for CASSQDRQSGNTIYF.

With respect to this clone: One end of the junction varies from germline; a read error may be responsible. The J gene is TRBJ2-5, the V gene TRBV18; tentatively, D is TRBD1 (5 bases). The CDR3 is 13 residues long. Germline loops: CDR1 KGHSH, CDR2 LQKENI. CDR3 in amino acids: CASSTGPREAQYF. CDR3 sequence (DNA): TGTGCCAGCTCAACAGGCCCGCGAGAGGCCCAGTACTTC. Using reference TRBV18 and TRBJ2-5 for the parts outside the CDR3, the full variable domain is NAGVMQNPRHLVRRRGQEARLRCSPMKGHSHVYWYRQLPEEGLKFMVYLQKENIIDESGMPKERFSAEFPKEGPSILRIQQVVRGDSAAYFCASSTGPREAQYFGPGTRLLVL.

The CDR3 here is CASSPRTGASANEKLFF. CDR3 in DNA: TGTGCCAGCAGCCCCCGTACAGGGGCTTCAGCTAATGAAAAACTGTTTTTT. The chain couples TRBV7-8 to TRBJ1-4; 7 bases align to TRBD1. This CDR3 contains 17 residues. Looked up from germline, CDR1 is SGHVS and CDR2 is FQNEAQ. V trimming: 5 bases; J trimming: 3 bases; junction bases outside the gene matches: 12. Drawing the rest from reference TRBV7-8 and TRBJ1-4, the complete variable domain is GAGVSQSPRYKVAKRGQDVALRCDPISGHVSLFWYQQALGQGPEFLTYFQNEAQLDKSGLPSDRFFAERPEGSVSTLKIQRTQQEDSAVYLCASSPRTGASANEKLFFGSGTQLSVL.

This clone is a singleton in its sample. The chain uses TRBV5-1 and TRBJ1-1; unclear D gene. Looked up from germline, CDR1 is SGHRS and CDR2 is YFSETQ. The CDR3 runs 14 residues. Trimming took 1 base from V and 0 from J, leaving 7 bases between them. The CDR3 DNA is TGCGCCAGCAGCTTGACTGCAATGAACACTGAAGCTTTCTTT. Protein product: CASSLTAMNTEAFF.

The chain employs TRBV19 and TRBJ2-1, with TRBD1 identical over 10 bases. Trimming took 3 bases from V and 7 from J; bases not matched to a gene: 6. The CDR3 sequence is 15 residues long. Germline CDR1 and CDR2: LNHDA and SQIVND (reference sequence). The CDR3, as DNA: TGTGCCAGTAGTATCCGACAGGGGGCGCGTAATGAGCAGTTCTTC. Protein sequence: CASSIRQGARNEQFF.

This clone was detected a few times. The J gene is TRBJ2-2, the V gene TRBV7-3; no reliable D call. Germline lookup yields CDR1 SGHTA and CDR2 FQGTGA. Trimming cost V 5 bases and J 4 bases, with 8 bases left between them. The CDR3 totals 13 residues. CDR3 DNA sequence: TGTGCCAGCAGCCAACTCACCACCGGGGAGCTGTTTTTT. This encodes CASSQLTTGELFF. The full variable domain, with the rest looked up from reference TRBV7-3 and TRBJ2-2, is GAGVSQTPSNKVTEKGKYVELRCDPISGHTALYWYRQSLGQGPEFLIYFQGTGAADDSGLPNDRFFAVRPEGSVSTLKIQRTERGDSAVYLCASSQLTTGELFFGEGSRLTVL.

This clone appeared a single time. The gene calls are TRBV7-2 and TRBJ2-5; TRBD2 is a possible D gene (6 bases). The V end lost 5 bases, the J end lost 7 bases, and 20 bases lay between the germline ends. CDR1 and CDR2 (germline): SGHTA, FQGNSA. The CDR3 length is 15 residues. CDR3: CASSKGLDGRGTQYF. In DNA form, the CDR3 reads TGTGCCAGCAGCAAGGGACTGGACGGAAGGGGGACCCAGTACTTC.

For this clone: At one end the junction does not follow the germline gene, possibly because of a read error. The J gene is TRBJ1-6, the V gene TRBV9; 9 nucleotides line up with TRBD1. Germline CDR1 reads SGDLS; CDR2 reads YYNGEE. The CDR3 spans 16 residues. The CDR3 DNA sequence: TGTGCCAGCAGCGCCGGGACAGGGTCCGATGGTTCAACCCTCCACTTT. Translating it yields CASSAGTGSDGSTLHF. The variable domain in full, completed from reference TRBV9 and TRBJ1-6, reads DSGVTQTPKHLITATGQRVTLRCSPRSGDLSVYWYQQSLDQGLQFLIQYYNGEERAKGNILERFSAQQFPDLHSELNLSSLELGDSALYFCASSAGTGSDGSTLHFGNGTRLTVT.

This clone occurred once. The gene calls are TRBV7-2 and TRBJ1-2; no reliable D call. CDR3 length: 14 residues. The germline V gene has CDR1 SGHTA and CDR2 FQGNSA. V shed 5 bases and J shed 2 bases, with 12 bases lying between them. The CDR3 protein is CASSRKTENYGYTF. As DNA, the CDR3 is TGTGCCAGCAGCAGAAAGACGGAGAACTATGGCTACACCTTC.

This chain links TRBV30 with TRBJ1-2, with TRBD1 matching 8 bases. Germline V gives CDR1 GTSNPN, CDR2 SVGIG (reference sequence). The V segment lost 0 bases and the J segment 5 bases; nucleotides outside the gene matches: 5. The CDR3 sequence is 14 residues long. This chain's CDR3 is CAWSVAGGRYGYTF. CDR3 coding DNA: TGTGCCTGGAGTGTAGCAGGGGGCCGGTATGGCTACACCTTC.

This chain joins TRBV27 and TRBJ2-7; 8 nucleotides match TRBD1. The CDR3 runs 14 residues. From germline, CDR1 is MNHEY and CDR2 SMNVEV (reference sequence). V trimming: 6 bases; J trimming: 3 bases; junction bases outside the gene matches: 7. CDR3 loop: CASREQGGGYEQYF. CDR3 DNA: TGTGCCAGCAGGGAACAGGGGGGCGGCTACGAGCAGTACTTC.

This chain joins TRBV10-3 and TRBJ2-3; D is undetermined. The germline CDR1 and CDR2 sequences are ENHRY and SYGVKD. Trimming removed 8 bases from V and 2 bases from J, with 8 bases in between. This CDR3 is 12 amino acids long. CDR3 nucleotides: TGTGCCATCGGCGGATTCACAGATACGCAGTATTTT. Protein sequence: CAIGGFTDTQYF.

As regards this clone: The junction departs from the called germline gene at one end, perhaps through a read error. The CDR3 coding sequence is TGTGCCAGCAGCTCAAACGTTAGCCGCAGGACAGGGGCCCCCCCCTTC. Translation: CASSSNVSRRTGAPPF. The chain couples TRBV7-3 to TRBJ1-2; 9 bases are shared with TRBD1. The CDR3 totals 16 residues. Germline CDR1 and CDR2: SGHTA and FQGTGA.

In this sample, this clone turned up a few times. This chain joins TRBV11-2 and TRBJ2-7; possible D gene TRBD1, 5 bases. Trimming left V 5 bases short and J 4 bases short, with 12 bases between. This CDR3 contains 13 residues. CDR1 is SGHAT and CDR2 is FQNNGV in the germline V gene. In DNA, the CDR3 is TGTGCCAGCAGCCCGGACACCTTATACGAGCAGTACTTC. Its translation is CASSPDTLYEQYF.